This T cell receptor (beta chain) was obtained from a study of T cell responses to AZD1222 COVID-19 vaccine (dated by TCRdb to the early 2020s). General notes on the study: Because spike-specific TCR depth and breadth did not differ between the two schedules, AZD1222 recipients who got a second dose at roughly 4 weeks were pooled with those who got a second dose at roughly 12 weeks. TCR sequencing covered 230 to 250 trial participants: 200 to 220 given two doses of AZD1222 and 26 given two doses of MenACWY control vaccine. Enrollment into the trials was organized by age into subgroups of 18-55, 56-69 and 70-plus years, and those subgroups contained 148, 28 and 57 TCR-sequenced participants, respectively. Broader findings and caveats from the paper: Reportedly, close to half of the unique spike-specific TCRs recognized epitopes lying outside the regions that are mutated in the B.1.351 and B.1.1.7 variants. Vaccine-associated CD4 TCRs spanned the whole spike protein, with dominant responses in regions 160-218 and 743-854. Because no day 14 peak-response samples were available, the repertoires could be characterized only after the peak T cell response. In the small 56-69-year group, the increase in depth fell short of significance, most likely because of low power. Participants were mostly white British, with more females than males. The authors suggested clonal diversity may have been underestimated. After two AZD1222 doses, spike-specific TCR breadth and depth were significantly higher than at day 0 and than in MenACWY recipients. Conclusions about previously exposed vaccinees were limited because only six AZD1222 recipients were SARS-CoV-2 seropositive at baseline.

The CDR3 spans 17 residues, from the cysteine through the phenylalanine. Solely the CDR3 DNA is kept, with 51 bases framed from the first base. Taken from the germline V gene (reference sequence), the CDR1 and CDR2 loops are LGHDT and YNNKEL. At the junction V is shortened by 0 bases and J by 7 bases; bases outside the gene matches: 9. The CDR3 regions of human TCRbeta chains were analyzed by immunosequencing. The authors processed their data as follows. Repertoire TCRs were matched against a reference library of SARS-CoV-2-specific TCRs generated with the MIRA antigen-specificity platform. Breadth was defined as the fraction of unique TCRs that were SARS-CoV-2-associated. Depth was defined as the fraction of total T cells that were SARS-CoV-2-associated. Using the MIRA data, every spike-specific TCR was mapped to the spike region that the TCR reacted to and assigned to either a CD4 or a CD8 class. Log10-transformed breadth and depth values were compared by one-way ANOVA with Sidak's multiple comparisons tests. TCRdb's version of the immuneACCESS table is confined to in-frame rearrangements and falls short of the full clone set. An unresolved V gene accounts for under half of the shortfall where checked; the remainder is of unknown origin. D and trimming were read from the DNA, whereas the V and J calls and clone size are those reported in that table. This sample holds fewer than 250,000 clones; 92% were observed only once. The ten largest clones add up to approximately 1.4% of the sample.

The intended sense of this specimen's time point label: baseline before first vaccination. Vaccinee samples were obtained from the UK trials COV001 and COV002, which included a single-blind randomized controlled phase 2/3 trial of AZD1222 (ChAdOx1 nCoV-19) in healthy adults. For TCRbeta chain sequencing, PBMC samples from trial participants were taken at day 0 and at day 28 after the second dose. Regarding this clone: No antigen is known for it. No quality values exist for individual bases; no much larger clone is one base distant.

This TCR derives from an adult in good health. The sequence links TRBV3-1 (or the pseudogene TRBV3-2) to TRBJ2-4; 10 nucleotides in the junction match TRBD2. Here the sequenced sample was peripheral blood, taken on day 0 of AZD1222 vaccination. The CDR3 in this case is CASSQDLSGGAYNIQYF. The base sequence is TGTGCCAGCAGCCAAGATCTCAGCGGGGGGGCTTACAACATTCAGTACTTC.